This TCR beta chain was sequenced for a study of blood T cell repertoires in COVID-19. Per the study methods: Reference gene primer amplification in the assay estimated nucleated cell counts. TCRdb's copy holds only in-frame clones and misses some; the assay was immunoSEQ multiplex PCR. V and J calls and clone size follow that table, whereas D and trimming were derived from the DNA. The data show more than 150,000 clones, around 80% seen once. The CDR3 extends over 15 amino acids. Germline CDR1 is SGHRS and CDR2 is YFSETQ. Trimming took off 4 bases at V and 7 bases at J, with 20 bases between the two ends.

Specimen: PBMCs or T cells enriched from blood (not recorded which). This TCR was sampled from a woman aged 50 to 60 who had recovered from COVID-19. The V and J genes are TRBV5-1 and TRBJ1-2; a possible D gene is TRBD1 (5 bases). CDR3 sequence: CASSPGSGVDGGYTF. DNA of the CDR3: TGCGCCAGCAGCCCAGGGTCGGGGGTGGATGGTGGCTACACCTTC.